The 18 T cell receptor beta chains presented below share a single source sample, sequenced in a study of T cell responses to AZD1222 COVID-19 vaccine. The assay was immunoSEQ multiplex PCR, and TCRdb's table has in-frame clones only and misses some. The sample includes around 140,000 clones, about 93% of them seen just once. The sample here was peripheral blood, taken on day 0 of AZD1222 vaccination. The receptors derive from an adult in good health.

In nucleotides, the CDR3 is TGTGCCAGCTCACCACGGGGACAGGGGACGCCTGAAGCTTTCTTT. Protein product: CASSPRGQGTPEAFF. The chain joins TRBV18 to TRBJ1-1, with 10 bases aligning to TRBD1. The V gene end was trimmed by 1 base and the J gene end by 6 bases; junction bases not matched to a gene: 5. CDR1 is KGHSH, CDR2 LQKENI, per germline. This CDR3 is 15 amino acids long.

The chain has TRBV24-1 and TRBJ1-2; 7 positions match TRBD1. V trimming: 3 bases; J trimming: 4 bases; junction bases outside the gene matches: 4. The CDR3 is 14 amino acids. Germline CDR1 is KGHDR and CDR2 is SFDVKD. CDR3 DNA: TGTGCCACCAGTGATGTGGGACAGTCCTATGGCTACACCTTC. Encoded protein: CATSDVGQSYGYTF.

The rearrangement uses TRBV27 and TRBJ1-1; 11 bases align to TRBD1. The CDR3 has 15 amino acids. V lost 8 bases to trimming and J lost 7 bases; unmatched junction nucleotides: 12. Per germline, CDR1 MNHEY and CDR2 SMNVEV (reference sequence). The CDR3 reads CASGIFRTGGGEAFF. In DNA, the CDR3 is TGTGCCAGCGGGATCTTTCGGACAGGGGGCGGTGAAGCTTTCTTT.

This clone showed up just once. This chain links TRBV6-5 with TRBJ1-6, with D hard to call. The CDR3 has 15 residues. V was cut by 6 bases and J by 10 bases, with 19 bases left in between. Germline CDR1 reads MNHEY; CDR2 reads SVGAGI. CDR3 bases: TGTGCCAGCAGCCTGACGCCCTCTTTGAACTCACCCCTCCACTTT. Amino acid sequence: CASSLTPSLNSPLHF.

The chain has TRBV4-1 and TRBJ1-4, with a tentative D call TRBD1 (5 bases). The CDR3 length is 15 residues. CDR1 is MGHRA and CDR2 is YSYEKL in the germline V gene. V lost 1 base and J lost 8, with 14 bases in between. The CDR3 loop is CASSQARGESEKLFF. CDR3 in DNA: TGCGCCAGCAGCCAAGCAAGAGGGGAATCGGAAAAACTGTTTTTT.

The J gene is TRBJ2-3, the V gene TRBV7-6, with 9 positions matching TRBD2. Germline trimming cut 5 bases from V and 4 bases from J; bases unmatched to any gene: 10. The germline CDR1 and CDR2 sequences are SGHVS and FNYEAQ. The CDR3 totals 16 residues. The CDR3 reads CASSLRGGLASDTQYF. The CDR3 nucleotides are TGTGCCAGCAGCCTTAGGGGGGGACTAGCCTCAGATACGCAGTATTTT.

This clone is a singleton in its sample. Other DNA variants within this sample encode the same CDR3. The rearrangement joins TRBV7-9 to TRBJ1-3; 7 bases are a match to TRBD1. This CDR3 is 14 amino acids long. The germline CDR1 and CDR2 sequences are SEHNR and FQNEAQ (reference sequence). The V gene end was trimmed by 3 bases and the J gene end by 1 base; junction bases not matched to a gene: 0. The CDR3 nucleotides read TGTGCCAGCAGCTTGACAGGGTCTGGAAACACCATATATTTT. As protein: CASSLTGSGNTIYF.

The rearrangement links TRBV2 to TRBJ1-5, with D possibly matching TRBD1 (6 bases). There are 15 residues in the CDR3. V was cut by 3 bases and J by 4 bases, with 13 bases left in between. The germline CDR1 and CDR2 sequences are SNHLY and FYNNEI. The CDR3 DNA follows: TGTGCCAGCAGTGAGAGGACAGAAACAAATCAGCCCCAGCATTTT. Its translation is CASSERTETNQPQHF.

The chain joins TRBV6-5 to TRBJ1-2, with 9 nucleotides matching TRBD1. Germline V CDR1 and CDR2: MNHEY, SVGAGI. After removal of 8 bases from V and 2 bases from J, the junction contained 9 bases not matched to a gene. This CDR3 region has 15 residues. The CDR3 DNA reads TGTGCCAGCGTACCCGGGACAGGGCTAAACTATGGCTACACCTTC. As protein: CASVPGTGLNYGYTF.

The rearrangement uses TRBV14 and TRBJ1-1, with a tentative D call TRBD1 (5 bases). This CDR3 is 14 amino acids long. The ends were cut back, 0 bases at V and 6 bases at J, with 11 bases in the middle. From germline, CDR1 is SGHDN and CDR2 FVKESK. The CDR3 here is CASSQDRGTPEAFF. CDR3 nucleotide sequence: TGTGCCAGCAGCCAAGATCGAGGGACCCCTGAAGCTTTCTTT.

The V gene is TRBV24-1, the J gene TRBJ2-5, with D possibly being TRBD1 (6 bases). CDR1 KGHDR and CDR2 SFDVKD come from the germline V gene. The V end was cut by 9 bases, the J end by 1 base, with 11 bases between. The CDR3 totals 13 residues. Written as DNA, the CDR3 is TGTGCCACCGGTCAGGGGTCCCAAGAGACCCAGTACTTC. Amino acids: CATGQGSQETQYF.

V and J are TRBV9 and TRBJ1-3; D gene uncertain. The germline V gene encodes CDR1 SGDLS and CDR2 YYNGEE. The CDR3 sequence is 15 residues long. The V end lost 3 bases, the J end lost 3 bases, and 13 bases lay between the germline ends. Here the CDR3 reads CASSEVGDFGNTIYF. The CDR3 DNA follows: TGTGCCAGCAGCGAGGTTGGGGATTTTGGAAACACCATATATTTT.

This sequence joins TRBV19 and TRBJ1-5; D may be TRBD1 (6 bases). In germline, CDR1 is LNHDA, CDR2 SQIVND (reference sequence). Trimming removed 6 bases from V and 7 bases from J, with 10 bases in between. The CDR3 is 12 residues long. CDR3 DNA: TGTGCCAGTAGCAGGGGATCACAGCCCCAGCATTTT. This codes for CASSRGSQPQHF.

Only one count was recorded for this clone. The V and J genes are TRBV7-9 and TRBJ2-5; tentatively, D is TRBD1 (8 bases). The CDR3 contains 14 residues. V lost 5 bases to trimming and J lost 3 bases, with 13 bases between them. CDR1 and CDR2 from the germline V gene are SEHNR and FQNEAQ (reference sequence). The CDR3 region has the DNA TGTGCCAGCAGCATCACAGGGGGGGAAGAGACCCAGTACTTC. Encoded protein: CASSITGGEETQYF.

The chain joins TRBV20-1 to TRBJ2-1; possible D gene TRBD2, 5 bases. V was trimmed by 3 bases and J by 6 bases, leaving 6 bases between them. In germline, CDR1 is DFQATT, CDR2 SNEGSKA (reference sequence). This CDR3 is built from 11 residues. The CDR3: CSARDFNEQFF. The CDR3 DNA sequence: TGCAGTGCTAGGGACTTCAATGAGCAGTTCTTC.

The CDR3 region is CASSFSQRDTDTQYF. CDR3 DNA: TGCGCCAGCAGCTTCAGTCAACGGGACACAGATACGCAGTATTTT. J is TRBJ2-3 and V is TRBV5-1; tentative D call: TRBD2 (5 bases). CDR1 is SGHRS, CDR2 YFSETQ, per germline. The V and J ends lost 2 bases and 2 bases respectively, with 12 bases between them. The CDR3 has 15 residues.

The chain combines TRBV7-6 with TRBJ2-7; possibly TRBD1 or TRBD2 for D (5 bases each). The CDR3 extends over 15 amino acids. CDR1 SGHVS and CDR2 FNYEAQ come from the germline V gene. Trimming took off 1 base at V and 4 bases at J, with 14 bases between the two ends. CDR3 loop: CASSLGGSQFYEQYF. CDR3 nucleotide sequence: TGTGCCAGCAGCTTAGGGGGGTCTCAATTTTACGAGCAGTACTTC.

The rearrangement uses TRBV11-2 and TRBJ1-1, with a tentative D call TRBD1 (6 bases). The ends were cut back, 5 bases at V and 1 base at J, with 20 bases in the middle. The CDR3 is made up of 17 amino acids. Germline loops: CDR1 SGHAT, CDR2 FQNNGV. CDR3 region: CASSPDSLQGWNTEAFF. The CDR3 bases are TGTGCCAGCAGCCCCGACTCCCTACAGGGATGGAACACTGAAGCTTTCTTT.